The rows below give T cell receptor beta chains drawn from one sample of a study of blood T cell repertoires in COVID-19. The data were produced by immunoSEQ multiplex PCR, yet TCRdb's version contains in-frame clones alone and is incomplete. Of 150,000 to 160,000 clones in the sample, around 84% are singletons; the top ten hold more than 7.5%. Input material: peripheral blood. These receptors were taken from a woman aged 50 to 60 with acute or convalescent COVID-19. CDR3s include the opening cysteine and the closing phenylalanine or tryptophan. The order of the fields is clone size, D gene, V gene, CDR3 length, J gene, CDR3 protein, CDR3 DNA. A D gene is named only where the DNA matches it firmly. Clone sizes are given selectively: once, few, many, or a class where the clone is expanded.

abundance: once
d_gene: NA
v_gene: TRBV11-2
len: 14
j_gene: TRBJ2-7
CDR3aa: CASSLDNFSYEQYF
CDR3nt: TGTGCCAGCAGCTTAGATAACTTCTCCTACGAGCAGTACTTC

abundance: NA
d_gene: NA
v_gene: TRBV13
len: 15
j_gene: TRBJ1-1
CDR3aa: CASSLFGGSGTEAFF
CDR3nt: TGTGCCAGCAGCTTATTCGGGGGTTCGGGCACTGAAGCTTTCTTT

abundance: once
d_gene: TRBD2
v_gene: TRBV2
len: 14
j_gene: TRBJ2-7
CDR3aa: CASGGRAGAYEQYF
CDR3nt: TGTGCCAGCGGGGGTAGGGCGGGAGCTTACGAGCAGTACTTC

abundance: NA
d_gene: TRBD1
v_gene: TRBV5-3
len: 16
j_gene: TRBJ2-3
CDR3aa: CARSVGGRGRTDTQYF
CDR3nt: TGTGCCAGAAGCGTAGGGGGCAGGGGGCGAACAGATACGCAGTATTTT

abundance: NA
d_gene: NA
v_gene: TRBV5-8
len: 14
j_gene: TRBJ2-5
CDR3aa: CASSFLQGTETQYF
CDR3nt: TGTGCCAGCAGCTTCCTGCAGGGGACGGAGACCCAGTACTTC

abundance: NA
d_gene: NA
v_gene: TRBV19
len: 13
j_gene: TRBJ1-5
CDR3aa: CASSIMGGQPQHF
CDR3nt: TGTGCCAGTAGTATAATGGGGGGTCAGCCCCAGCATTTT

abundance: NA
d_gene: NA
v_gene: TRBV7-2
len: 16
j_gene: TRBJ2-7
CDR3aa: CASSLGTSHRSYEQYF
CDR3nt: TGTGCCAGCAGCTTAGGGACTTCCCACCGGTCCTACGAGCAGTACTTC

abundance: NA
d_gene: NA
v_gene: TRBV7-2
len: 15
j_gene: TRBJ1-2
CDR3aa: CASSLRQAANYGYTF
CDR3nt: TGTGCCAGCAGCTTAAGGCAGGCAGCTAACTATGGCTACACCTTC

abundance: few
d_gene: NA
v_gene: TRBV7-2
len: 15
j_gene: TRBJ1-6
CDR3aa: CASSLGGTLEYDLHF
CDR3nt: TGTGCCAGCAGCTTAGGAGGCACGCTTGAGTATGACCTCCACTTT

abundance: NA
d_gene: TRBD2
v_gene: TRBV5-1
len: 13
j_gene: TRBJ2-2
CDR3aa: CASGTRGTGELFF
CDR3nt: TGCGCCAGCGGGACTAGGGGAACCGGGGAGCTGTTTTTT

abundance: NA
d_gene: NA
v_gene: TRBV11-2
len: 16
j_gene: TRBJ2-2
CDR3aa: CASSSGLGVGSGELFF
CDR3nt: TGTGCCAGCAGCTCGGGACTGGGGGTGGGATCCGGGGAGCTGTTTTTT

abundance: NA
d_gene: TRBD2
v_gene: TRBV6-1
len: 18
j_gene: TRBJ2-3
CDR3aa: CASSERGLAVISTDTQYF
CDR3nt: TGTGCCAGCAGTGAAAGGGGACTAGCGGTTATTAGCACAGATACGCAGTATTTT

abundance: NA
d_gene: NA
v_gene: TRBV11-3
len: 14
j_gene: TRBJ2-7
CDR3aa: CASSLVGRAYEQYF
CDR3nt: TGTGCCAGCAGCTTAGTTGGCAGGGCCTACGAGCAGTACTTC

abundance: NA
d_gene: NA
v_gene: TRBV15
len: 17
j_gene: TRBJ2-7
CDR3aa: CATSRDYGEGVPVKQYF
CDR3nt: TGTGCCACCAGCAGAGATTACGGTGAGGGTGTGCCCGTCAAGCAGTACTTC

abundance: few
d_gene: NA
v_gene: TRBV6-5
len: 15
j_gene: TRBJ1-1
CDR3aa: CASSRSDRLNTEAFF
CDR3nt: TGTGCCAGCAGCCGATCCGACAGGTTGAACACTGAAGCTTTCTTT

abundance: NA
d_gene: NA
v_gene: TRBV4-3
len: 20
j_gene: TRBJ2-7
CDR3aa: CASSQDFSPFQWTPGNEQYF
CDR3nt: TGCGCCAGCAGCCAAGATTTCTCCCCTTTTCAGTGGACGCCCGGGAACGAGCAGTACTTC

abundance: NA
d_gene: TRBD2
v_gene: TRBV20-1
len: 17
j_gene: TRBJ2-3
CDR3aa: CSASALAGGLLPDTQYF
CDR3nt: TGCAGTGCTAGTGCGCTAGCGGGGGGCCTACTCCCAGATACGCAGTATTTT

abundance: NA
d_gene: TRBD2
v_gene: TRBV7-3
len: 16
j_gene: TRBJ2-5
CDR3aa: CASSLAGGPFQETQYF
CDR3nt: TGTGCCAGCAGCCTAGCGGGGGGCCCCTTTCAAGAGACCCAGTACTTC

abundance: NA
d_gene: TRBD1
v_gene: TRBV5-4
len: 14
j_gene: TRBJ1-1
CDR3aa: CASSRDSKETEAFF
CDR3nt: TGTGCCAGCAGTCGGGACAGTAAAGAGACTGAAGCTTTCTTT

abundance: NA
d_gene: TRBD2
v_gene: TRBV5-8
len: 14
j_gene: TRBJ2-3
CDR3aa: CASSLALAADTQYF
CDR3nt: TGTGCCAGCAGCTTGGCTCTAGCGGCAGATACGCAGTATTTT

abundance: NA
d_gene: NA
v_gene: TRBV4-3
len: 15
j_gene: TRBJ2-7
CDR3aa: CASSQALASSYEQYF
CDR3nt: TGCGCCAGCAGCCAAGCGCTAGCGAGCTCCTACGAGCAGTACTTC

abundance: NA
d_gene: NA
v_gene: TRBV18
len: 14
j_gene: TRBJ2-7
CDR3aa: CASSPSQNSYEQYF
CDR3nt: TGTGCCAGCTCACCATCCCAGAACTCCTACGAGCAGTACTTC

abundance: NA
d_gene: TRBD1
v_gene: TRBV6-5
len: 14
j_gene: TRBJ2-7
CDR3aa: CASWGIEQGYEQYF
CDR3nt: TGTGCCAGCTGGGGGATCGAACAGGGGTACGAGCAGTACTTC

abundance: NA
d_gene: NA
v_gene: TRBV7-4
len: 13
j_gene: TRBJ1-4
CDR3aa: CASSLGRGEKLFF
CDR3nt: TGTGCCAGCAGCCTTGGTCGGGGGGAGAAACTGTTTTTT

abundance: NA
d_gene: TRBD1
v_gene: TRBV19
len: 18
j_gene: TRBJ2-7
CDR3aa: CASSTTLNRGRRSYEQYF
CDR3nt: TGTGCCAGTAGTACGACCCTAAACAGGGGGCGCCGGTCCTACGAGCAGTACTTC

abundance: NA
d_gene: TRBD1
v_gene: TRBV18
len: 14
j_gene: TRBJ2-1
CDR3aa: CASSQETGGNEQFF
CDR3nt: TGTGCCAGCTCACAGGAGACAGGGGGCAATGAGCAGTTCTTC

abundance: NA
d_gene: NA
v_gene: TRBV4-3
len: 13
j_gene: TRBJ1-5
CDR3aa: CASSQGSNQPQHF
CDR3nt: TGCGCCAGCAGCCAAGGCAGTAATCAGCCCCAGCATTTT

abundance: NA
d_gene: NA
v_gene: TRBV19
len: 13
j_gene: TRBJ2-2
CDR3aa: CACRSGASGELFF
CDR3nt: TGTGCCTGCCGGAGTGGGGCGAGCGGGGAGCTGTTTTTT

abundance: NA
d_gene: TRBD2
v_gene: TRBV6-2/TRBV6-3
len: 14
j_gene: TRBJ2-1
CDR3aa: CASSWTGLDEEKFF
CDR3nt: TGTGCCAGCAGTTGGACGGGACTAGACGAAGAAAAGTTCTTC

abundance: NA
d_gene: TRBD2
v_gene: TRBV27
len: 16
j_gene: TRBJ2-1
CDR3aa: CASPSSGRAPYNEQFF
CDR3nt: TGTGCCAGCCCCTCTAGCGGGAGGGCCCCCTACAATGAGCAGTTCTTC

abundance: NA
d_gene: NA
v_gene: TRBV25-1
len: 16
j_gene: TRBJ1-5
CDR3aa: CASSASWTASNQPQHF
CDR3nt: TGTGCCAGCAGTGCATCCTGGACAGCTAGCAATCAGCCCCAGCATTTT

abundance: NA
d_gene: NA
v_gene: TRBV18
len: 16
j_gene: TRBJ2-1
CDR3aa: CASSPSWGLQSNEQFF
CDR3nt: TGTGCCAGCTCACCATCTTGGGGCCTCCAAAGCAATGAGCAGTTCTTC

abundance: NA
d_gene: NA
v_gene: TRBV5-1
len: 13
j_gene: TRBJ1-1
CDR3aa: CASSLAGGGRAFF
CDR3nt: TGCGCCAGCAGCTTGGCTGGCGGGGGGCGAGCTTTCTTT

abundance: NA
d_gene: TRBD2
v_gene: TRBV20-1
len: 15
j_gene: TRBJ2-1
CDR3aa: CSASIPASGLNEQFF
CDR3nt: TGCAGTGCTAGTATTCCGGCTAGCGGCCTCAATGAGCAGTTCTTC

abundance: NA
d_gene: TRBD1
v_gene: TRBV11-3
len: 15
j_gene: TRBJ2-5
CDR3aa: CASSLGAGGQETQYF
CDR3nt: TGTGCCAGCAGCTTAGGGGCAGGGGGCCAAGAGACCCAGTACTTC

abundance: NA
d_gene: TRBD1
v_gene: TRBV7-3
len: 13
j_gene: TRBJ1-2
CDR3aa: CASSSDRGGGYTF
CDR3nt: TGTGCCAGCAGCTCCGACAGGGGAGGTGGCTACACCTTC

abundance: few
d_gene: TRBD2
v_gene: TRBV18
len: 12
j_gene: TRBJ2-5
CDR3aa: CASSGLEETQYF
CDR3nt: TGTGCCAGCTCGGGACTAGAAGAGACCCAGTACTTC

abundance: NA
d_gene: TRBD1
v_gene: TRBV5-4
len: 14
j_gene: TRBJ1-2
CDR3aa: CASSLDAGGGGYTF
CDR3nt: TGTGCCAGCAGCTTAGACGCAGGGGGCGGTGGCTACACCTTC

abundance: NA
d_gene: TRBD1
v_gene: TRBV29-1
len: 13
j_gene: TRBJ1-2
CDR3aa: CSVGATGTYGYTF
CDR3nt: TGCAGCGTTGGGGCGACAGGGACCTATGGCTACACCTTC

abundance: many
d_gene: TRBD1
v_gene: TRBV5-6
len: 13
j_gene: TRBJ1-2
CDR3aa: CASSSPDRGGYTF
CDR3nt: TGTGCCAGCAGCTCACCAGACAGGGGTGGCTACACCTTC

abundance: NA
d_gene: NA
v_gene: TRBV7-9
len: 16
j_gene: TRBJ1-4
CDR3aa: CASSLSIQGRNEKLFF
CDR3nt: TGTGCCAGCAGCTTAAGTATACAGGGAAGAAATGAAAAACTGTTTTTT

abundance: NA
d_gene: NA
v_gene: TRBV19
len: 15
j_gene: TRBJ1-2
CDR3aa: CASSMGGSPNYGYTF
CDR3nt: TGTGCCAGTAGTATGGGAGGGTCACCTAACTATGGCTACACCTTC

abundance: once
d_gene: NA
v_gene: TRBV30
len: 17
j_gene: TRBJ2-6
CDR3aa: CAWTTEGGARGANVLTF
CDR3nt: TGTGCCTGGACCACCGAGGGGGGGGCGCGTGGGGCCAACGTCCTGACTTTC

abundance: NA
d_gene: TRBD2
v_gene: TRBV7-2
len: 18
j_gene: TRBJ2-5
CDR3aa: CASSLAVLAGGGGETQYF
CDR3nt: TGTGCCAGCAGCTTAGCGGTCCTAGCGGGGGGCGGGGGAGAGACCCAGTACTTC

abundance: NA
d_gene: NA
v_gene: TRBV19
len: 13
j_gene: TRBJ2-5
CDR3aa: CASSRTVQETQYF
CDR3nt: TGTGCCAGTAGTCGGACAGTCCAAGAGACCCAGTACTTC

abundance: NA
d_gene: NA
v_gene: TRBV2
len: 18
j_gene: TRBJ2-3
CDR3aa: CASSEASLRLDSTDTQYF
CDR3nt: TGTGCCAGCAGTGAAGCATCCTTAAGACTGGATAGCACAGATACGCAGTATTTT

abundance: NA
d_gene: NA
v_gene: TRBV5-6
len: 14
j_gene: TRBJ1-3
CDR3aa: CASSLRRERNTIYF
CDR3nt: TGTGCCAGCAGCTTGCGCAGGGAACGAAACACCATATATTTT

abundance: few
d_gene: TRBD1
v_gene: TRBV28
len: 13
j_gene: TRBJ1-1
CDR3aa: CASHRDRGTEAFF
CDR3nt: TGTGCCAGCCACCGGGACAGGGGCACTGAAGCTTTCTTT

abundance: NA
d_gene: NA
v_gene: TRBV29-1
len: 10
j_gene: TRBJ1-4
CDR3aa: CSVRTEKLFF
CDR3nt: TGCAGCGTCCGGACAGAAAAACTGTTTTTT

abundance: NA
d_gene: TRBD1
v_gene: TRBV24-1
len: 15
j_gene: TRBJ2-3
CDR3aa: CATSDATGGTDTQYF
CDR3nt: TGTGCCACCAGTGATGCGACAGGGGGCACAGATACGCAGTATTTT